One T cell receptor (beta chain) is described in this entry. These data originate in a study of blood T cell repertoires in COVID-19. Study-level information: PBMCs, B-cell-depleted T cells, or T cells were the source of the cDNA or gDNA that made up the material.

Trimming left V 11 bases short and J 5 bases short, with 10 bases between. The CDR3 has 11 amino acids. Germline V gene lookup returns CDR1 SEHNR and CDR2 FQNEAQ (reference sequence). Measured with immunoSEQ multiplex PCR; TCRdb has only the in-frame clones, and not every one. This table has 100,000 to 150,000 clones, around 81% appearing once. The sequence came from a woman aged 50 to 65 with acute or convalescent COVID-19. This sequence joins TRBV7-9 and TRBJ2-1; a weak D match, TRBD1 (5 bases). The sequencing sample was made of peripheral blood. The CDR3 sequence is CALSGNNEQFF. The CDR3, as DNA: TGTGCCCTCTCAGGGAACAATGAGCAGTTCTTC.